These 27 T cell receptor beta chains share one sample of origin, sequenced in a study of early T cells in non-severe SARS-CoV-2 infection. In TCRdb, the 5' RACE reads were re-called with MiXCR into one record per CDR3 protein. The sample lists around 100,000 distinct CDR3 sequences; 16% were seen once. The sequencing sample was made of whole blood. Receptors originate from an adult who was a healthcare worker with PCR-confirmed SARS-CoV-2 infection or an uninfected control (not recorded which).

This clonotype was counted a few times. The chain is built from TRBV12-3 or TRBV12-4 and TRBJ2-5, with D maybe TRBD1 (5 bases). Trimming shortened V by 6 bases and J by 1 base, and 9 bases separated the two germline ends. This CDR3 is built from 13 residues. CDR3 in amino acids: CASSQDSQETQYF. The CDR3 nucleotides are TGTGCCAGCAGCCAAGACAGCCAAGAGACCCAGTACTTC.

This clonotype appeared once. This rearrangement joins TRBV28 to TRBJ2-7, with no clear D. Looked up from germline, CDR1 is MDHEN and CDR2 is SYDVKM. This CDR3 comprises 12 residues. V lost 6 bases, J lost 12 bases, and 18 bases lay in between. The CDR3 protein is CASSPTPNLWYF. The CDR3 coding sequence is TGTGCCAGCAGCCCAACCCCGAACCTGTGGTACTTC.

This chain uses TRBV6-5 with TRBJ2-1; D may be TRBD1 (6 bases). V lost 6 bases and J lost 4, with 16 bases in between. This CDR3 contains 15 residues. CDR1 and CDR2 (germline): MNHEY, SVGAGI. CDR3 protein: CASRPGQRLYNEQFF. The CDR3 nucleotides read TGTGCCAGCAGGCCTGGACAGAGGCTTTACAATGAGCAGTTCTTC.

CDR3 region: CASTLTSGRVDEQFF. The CDR3 DNA reads as TGTGCCAGCACCCTGACTAGCGGGAGGGTGGATGAGCAGTTCTTC. The chain uses TRBV27 and TRBJ2-1, with TRBD2 matching over 14 bases. This CDR3 is 15 amino acids long. The germline V gene encodes CDR1 MNHEY and CDR2 SMNVEV (reference sequence). J gave up 8 bases and V 7 bases, and 7 bases lay outside the gene matches.

The rearrangement uses TRBV6-1 and TRBJ2-3; 8 bases match TRBD1. Germline loops: CDR1 MNHNS, CDR2 SASEGT. V gave up 6 bases and J gave up 3 bases; unmatched junction bases: 8. The CDR3 consists of 15 residues. CDR3 region: CASRSGGAGTDTQYF. In DNA, the CDR3 is TGTGCCAGCAGATCAGGGGGCGCTGGGACAGATACGCAGTATTTT.

Only a few counts were recorded for this clonotype. This chain joins TRBV20-1 and TRBJ2-7; D may be TRBD2 (6 bases). CDR1 is DFQATT and CDR2 is SNEGSKA in the germline V gene (reference sequence). The V gene lost 1 base and the J gene lost 3 bases, with 10 bases spanning the gap. There are 13 residues in the CDR3. DNA for the CDR3: TGCAGTGCTAGAGGGGACTTTGACTACGAGCAGTACTTC. Translation: CSARGDFDYEQYF.

This clonotype was detected a few times. The chain is built from TRBV9 and TRBJ1-1, with D uncertain. CDR3 length equals 15 residues. V lost 0 bases to trimming and J lost 4 bases, with 13 bases between them. Per germline, CDR1 SGDLS and CDR2 YYNGEE. CDR3 sequence: CASSVAGGPSTEAFF. The CDR3 DNA reads as TGTGCCAGCAGCGTAGCGGGCGGACCTAGCACTGAAGCTTTCTTT. Looking up the rest from reference TRBV9 and TRBJ1-1 gives the full variable domain: DSGVTQTPKHLITATGQRVTLRCSPRSGDLSVYWYQQSLDQGLQFLIQYYNGEERAKGNILERFSAQQFPDLHSELNLSSLELGDSALYFCASSVAGGPSTEAFFGQGTRLTVV.

The table lists this clonotype with a few counts. Compared with germline, one end of the junction differs, possibly owing to a read error. The chain uses TRBV12-3 or TRBV12-4 and TRBJ2-5; 9 nucleotides agree with TRBD1. The CDR3 is 13 amino acids. As DNA, the CDR3 is TGTGCCAGCAGGACAGGGGGGGAAGAGCCCCAGTACTTC. As protein: CASRTGGEEPQYF.

This clonotype came up a few times. The chain combines TRBV6-5 with TRBJ2-1, with 7 bases that match TRBD2. The CDR3 totals 14 residues. Germline CDR1 and CDR2: MNHEY and SVGAGI. The J segment lost 9 bases and the V segment lost 6 bases, leaving 11 bases of the junction unmatched. The CDR3 DNA is TGTGCCAGCAGCTGGAGCGGGGCCCCCGGTGAGCAGTTCTTC. Amino acid sequence: CASSWSGAPGEQFF.

This clonotype was found a few times. The rearrangement uses TRBV7-9 and TRBJ1-6, with D unclear. The CDR3 sequence is 14 residues long. Per the germline V gene, CDR1 is SEHNR and CDR2 is FQNEAQ (reference sequence). The germline V and J ends were trimmed by 4 bases and 7 bases, with 11 bases remaining between them. The DNA of the CDR3 is TGTGCCAGCAGCTATGAGAACCCCAATTCACCCCTCCACTTT. Its protein is CASSYENPNSPLHF. Drawing the rest from reference TRBV7-9 and TRBJ1-6, the complete variable domain is DTGVSQNPRHKITKRGQNVTFRCDPISEHNRLYWYRQTLGQGPEFLTYFQNEAQLEKSRLLSDRFSAERPKGSFSTLEIQRTEQGDSAMYLCASSYENPNSPLHFGNGTRLTVT.

The sample holds a few counts of this clonotype. The rearrangement links TRBV29-1 to TRBJ2-3; no reliable D call. V gave up 3 bases and J gave up 0 bases, with 10 bases separating them. The CDR3 is 14 amino acids. CDR1 and CDR2 (germline): SQVTM, ANQGSEA. CDR3 amino acids: CSVDKRLSTDTQYF. The CDR3, as DNA: TGCAGCGTTGACAAGCGTTTAAGCACAGATACGCAGTATTTT.

V gene TRBV6-2 or TRBV6-3 combines with J gene TRBJ2-7; no firm D call. Trimming took 5 bases from V and 5 from J, leaving 16 bases between them. Germline loops: CDR1 MNHEY, CDR2 SVGEGT. There are 14 residues in the CDR3. The CDR3 DNA reads as TGTGCCAGCAGTCCTAGTCGGGCGTTGGACGAGCAGTACTTC. It yields the protein CASSPSRALDEQYF.

This clonotype was detected a few times. The chain recombines TRBV9 with TRBJ2-1, with 8 bases aligning to TRBD2. The CDR3 is 16 residues long. Germline assignment: CDR1 SGDLS and CDR2 YYNGEE. J gave up 3 bases and V 4 bases, and 9 bases lay outside the gene matches. CDR3 amino acids: CASSPPSGGDYNEQFF. CDR3 DNA sequence: TGTGCCAGCAGCCCACCAAGCGGGGGAGACTACAATGAGCAGTTCTTC.

In this sample, this clonotype turned up a few times. The chain combines TRBV9 with TRBJ2-3; 8 bases map to TRBD2. The germline gives CDR1 SGDLS, CDR2 YYNGEE. The CDR3 runs to 15 residues. J lost 6 bases, V lost 4 bases, and 10 bases had no gene match. In DNA, the CDR3 is TGTGCCAGCAGCACTATAGCGGGGAGATTGGATACGCAGTATTTT. This codes for CASSTIAGRLDTQYF. Full variable domain (rest looked up from reference TRBV9 and TRBJ2-3): DSGVTQTPKHLITATGQRVTLRCSPRSGDLSVYWYQQSLDQGLQFLIQYYNGEERAKGNILERFSAQQFPDLHSELNLSSLELGDSALYFCASSTIAGRLDTQYFGPGTRLTVL.

In nucleotides, the CDR3 is TGTGCCAGCAGCCCCGTAGCGGGAGTGGGCACCGGGGAGCTGTTTTTT. It translates to CASSPVAGVGTGELFF. This chain links TRBV7-8 with TRBJ2-2, with 9 nucleotides matching TRBD2. Germline V gene sequence: CDR1 SGHVS, CDR2 FQNEAQ. The CDR3 length is 16 residues. V trimming: 5 bases; J trimming: 4 bases; junction bases outside the gene matches: 8.

This clonotype was seen a few times. The genes are TRBV6-2 or TRBV6-3 and TRBJ2-3; TRBD1 is a possible D gene (6 bases). Trimming left V 2 bases short and J 6 bases short, with 15 bases between. The CDR3 spans 15 residues. Looked up from germline, CDR1 is MNHEY and CDR2 is SVGEGT. As DNA, the CDR3 is TGTGCCAGCAGTTACAGGCAGGGGCGCATGGATACGCAGTATTTT. Residues: CASSYRQGRMDTQYF.

This clonotype was observed a handful of times. The CDR3 DNA sequence: TGTGCCAGCAGCTTGGCCACGGGGGTCCTCTACAATGAGCAGTTCTTC. Translating it yields CASSLATGVLYNEQFF. The rearrangement uses TRBV5-5 and TRBJ2-1; a possible D gene is TRBD2 (6 bases). The V gene lost 0 bases and the J gene lost 3 bases, with 13 bases spanning the gap. Germline V gives CDR1 SGHKS, CDR2 YYEKEE (reference sequence). The CDR3 is 16 residues long.

This clonotype showed up just a few times. The chain links TRBV11-2 to TRBJ1-2; no reliable D call. With 8 bases removed from V and 4 bases from J, the gap between germline ends came to 11 bases. Germline values: CDR1 SGHAT, CDR2 FQNNGV. This CDR3 region has 12 residues. This CDR3 is CASGEGTYGYTF. In DNA form, the CDR3 reads TGTGCCAGCGGAGAGGGTACCTATGGCTACACCTTC.

This clonotype was seen more than once but under ten times. V usage is TRBV19 and J usage is TRBJ1-5, with D unclear. CDR1 and CDR2 (germline): LNHDA, SQIVND (reference sequence). Deletions cut 3 bases from V and 0 bases from J, with 6 bases between. This CDR3 is built from 14 residues. The CDR3 DNA is TGTGCCAGTAGTATCTGGGATAGCAATCAGCCCCAGCATTTT. It is translated as CASSIWDSNQPQHF.

The V and J genes are TRBV28 and TRBJ1-2; D ambiguous. Germline V gene lookup returns CDR1 MDHEN and CDR2 SYDVKM. This CDR3 comprises 13 residues. The V and J ends lost 7 bases and 10 bases respectively, with 19 bases between them. The CDR3, as DNA: TGTGCCAGCACCAGACGGGCGGACCGGTTCTACACCTTC. Translated: CASTRRADRFYTF.

This clonotype was counted a few times. This chain joins TRBV2 and TRBJ2-7; tentative D call: TRBD2 (6 bases). CDR3 length: 14 amino acids. V lost 5 bases, J lost 2 bases, and 13 bases lay in between. The germline CDR1 and CDR2 sequences are SNHLY and FYNNEI. The CDR3 sequence is CASSQRRGPYEQYF. CDR3 bases: TGTGCCAGCAGTCAGAGGAGGGGCCCCTACGAGCAGTACTTC.

CDR3 protein: CASSPILGSRREQYF. The CDR3 DNA reads as TGTGCCAGCAGCCCAATATTGGGTTCGCGTCGTGAGCAGTACTTC. The chain recombines TRBV7-9 with TRBJ2-7; D not resolved. CDR1 and CDR2 from the germline V gene are SEHNR and FQNEAQ (reference sequence). V was cut by 5 bases and J by 7 bases, with 21 bases left in between. The CDR3 length is 15 residues.

Within the sample, this clonotype is medium-sized. The chain employs TRBV7-2 and TRBJ2-3; tentative D call: TRBD2 (7 bases). The CDR3 runs 16 residues. V was shortened by 5 bases and J by 2 bases, with 17 bases between the two germline ends. The germline CDR1 and CDR2 sequences are SGHTA and FQGNSA. Written as DNA, the CDR3 is TGTGCCAGCAGCCTCTTAGGGGGGGAATCCACAGATACGCAGTATTTT. It specifies CASSLLGGESTDTQYF.

This clonotype has more than one count but fewer than ten. The CDR3 bases are TGTGCCAGCAGCCAGGACAGGAGCACAGATACGCAGTATTTT. Protein: CASSQDRSTDTQYF. The chain employs TRBV7-9 and TRBJ2-3, with 7 bases fitting TRBD1. Germline CDR1 SEHNR, CDR2 FQNEAQ (reference sequence). The ends lost 5 bases at V and 0 bases at J; junction bases unmatched: 2. CDR3 length equals 14 residues.

In this sample, this clonotype turned up a few times. V usage is TRBV2 and J usage is TRBJ2-3; 12 bases fit TRBD2. Germline V gene lookup returns CDR1 SNHLY and CDR2 FYNNEI. The CDR3 covers 16 residues. The V gene end was trimmed by 5 bases and the J gene end by 4 bases; junction bases not matched to a gene: 7. The CDR3 DNA follows: TGTGCCAGCAGTTCATCGACTAGCGGGAGTGCAGATACGCAGTATTTT. Translated, it gives CASSSSTSGSADTQYF.

The chain combines TRBV7-2 with TRBJ2-3; D unresolved. Trimming shortened V by 8 bases and J by 3 bases, and 18 bases separated the two germline ends. The CDR3 is made up of 15 amino acids. Germline CDR1 reads SGHTA; CDR2 reads FQGNSA. CDR3 sequence reads: CASGNPFLGTDTQYF. The CDR3 DNA follows: TGTGCCAGCGGCAACCCCTTCCTGGGAACAGATACGCAGTATTTT.

The chain recombines TRBV20-1 with TRBJ2-3; TRBD1 matches at 11 bases. Unmatched junction bases numbered 8, after V lost 6 bases and J lost 6 bases. From germline, CDR1 is DFQATT and CDR2 SNEGSKA (reference sequence). The CDR3 spans 14 residues. The CDR3 spells CSARTGGKRDTQYF. CDR3 sequence (DNA): TGCAGTGCCCGGACAGGGGGCAAGCGTGATACGCAGTATTTT.